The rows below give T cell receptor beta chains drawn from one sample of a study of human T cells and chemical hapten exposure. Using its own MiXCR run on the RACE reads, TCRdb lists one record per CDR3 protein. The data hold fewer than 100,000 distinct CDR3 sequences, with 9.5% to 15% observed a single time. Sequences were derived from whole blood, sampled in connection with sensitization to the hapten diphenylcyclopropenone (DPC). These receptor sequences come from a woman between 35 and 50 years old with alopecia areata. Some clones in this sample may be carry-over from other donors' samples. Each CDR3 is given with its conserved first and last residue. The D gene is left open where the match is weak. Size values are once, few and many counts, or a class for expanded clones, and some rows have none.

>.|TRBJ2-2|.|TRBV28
TGTGCCAGCAGTCTCCCCGCTTCTAACACCGGGGAGCTGTTTTTT
CASSLPASNTGELFF
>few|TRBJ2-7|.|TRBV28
TGTGCCAGCTCCTTGGCGGGGCACCTCTACGAGCAGTACTTC
CASSLAGHLYEQYF
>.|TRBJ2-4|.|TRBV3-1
TGTGCCAGCAGCCTCCGACAGAAAAACATTCAGTACTTC
CASSLRQKNIQYF
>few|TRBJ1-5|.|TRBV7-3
TGTGCCAGCAGATCCCCGGCGCCCCAGAAAAATCAGCCCCAGCATTTT
CASRSPAPQKNQPQHF
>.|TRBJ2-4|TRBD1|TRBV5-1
TGCGCCAGCAGCTTGGGGACAGGGGGACCCGGGGACATTCAGTACTTC
CASSLGTGGPGDIQYF
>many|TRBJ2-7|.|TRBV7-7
TGTGCTAGCAGCCCCTCTGAGGGGGGAGGCGAGCAGTACTTC
CASSPSEGGGEQYF
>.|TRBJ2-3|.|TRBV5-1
TGCGCCAGCGCCCCGGACTGGCGGGATACGCAGTATTTT
CASAPDWRDTQYF
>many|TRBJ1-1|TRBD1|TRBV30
TGTGCCTGGAGTCGACAGGGTAACACTGAAGCTTTCTTT
CAWSRQGNTEAFF
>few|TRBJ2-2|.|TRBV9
TGTGCCAGCCGTCCTGGGACTTTGAACACCGGGGAGCTGTTTTTT
CASRPGTLNTGELFF
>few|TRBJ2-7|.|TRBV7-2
TGTGCCAGCAGCTTAGAGTGGGCTAGCGCTCGCTCCTACGAGCAGTACTTC
CASSLEWASARSYEQYF
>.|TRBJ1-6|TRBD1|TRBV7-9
TGTGCCAGCAGCTCCAGACAGGGGAGCTCCTATAATTCACCCCTCCACTTT
CASSSRQGSSYNSPLHF
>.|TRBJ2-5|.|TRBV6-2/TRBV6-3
TGTGCCTCACAGGCATGGGAGACCCAGTACTTC
CASQAWETQYF
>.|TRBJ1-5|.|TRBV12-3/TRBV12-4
TGTGCCAGCAGTTTATGGGGGACCAGCAATCAGCCCCAGCATTTT
CASSLWGTSNQPQHF
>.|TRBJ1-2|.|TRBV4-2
TGTGCCAGCAGCCAGGAAACAGTATATGGCTACACCTTC
CASSQETVYGYTF
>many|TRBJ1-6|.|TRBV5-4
TGTGCCAGCAGCCGAAGTGGTTGGGGGGGAAGCTCACCCCTCCACTTT
CASSRSGWGGSSPLHF
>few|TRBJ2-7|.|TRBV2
TGTGCCAGCAGTGACCCTCACTCCTTGGGGGCGCTCAACGAGCAGTACTTC
CASSDPHSLGALNEQYF
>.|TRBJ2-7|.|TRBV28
TGTGCCAGCAGTTTGACAGGCAGGGCTAGGCCCGAGCAGTACTTC
CASSLTGRARPEQYF
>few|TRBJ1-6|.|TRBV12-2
TGTGCAAGCCCCCCCCGGTATAATTCACCCCTCCACTTT
CASPPRYNSPLHF
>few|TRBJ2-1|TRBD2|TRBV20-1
TGCAGTGCTAGAGAGGCGGGAGAGGTAAATGAGCAGTTCTTC
CSAREAGEVNEQFF
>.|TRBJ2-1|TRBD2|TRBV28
TGTGCCAGCAGTTCGCACGGGAGGGCCCGCTCCTACAATGAGCAGTTCTTC
CASSSHGRARSYNEQFF
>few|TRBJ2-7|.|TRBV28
TGTGCCAGCAGTTTCCCCACGAGGTTAAGCGAGCAGTACTTC
CASSFPTRLSEQYF
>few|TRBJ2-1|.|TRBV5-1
TGCGCCAGCAGCTTGGGGGCAGTAGGGAATGAGCAGTTCTTC
CASSLGAVGNEQFF
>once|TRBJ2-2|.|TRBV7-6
TGTGCCAGCAGCTTATTCAGAGACACCGGGGAGCTGTTTTTT
CASSLFRDTGELFF
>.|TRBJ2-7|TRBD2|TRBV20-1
TGCAGTGCTAGACATAGACTAGCGGGAGTTGAGTGGGAGCAGTACTTC
CSARHRLAGVEWEQYF
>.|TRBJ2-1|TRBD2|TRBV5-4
TGTGCCAGCAGCTCGAGACTAGCGGGGTACAATGAGCAGTTCTTC
CASSSRLAGYNEQFF
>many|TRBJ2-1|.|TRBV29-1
TGCAGCGTATCACAGGGTAGGGCCTACAATGAGCAGTTCTTC
CSVSQGRAYNEQFF
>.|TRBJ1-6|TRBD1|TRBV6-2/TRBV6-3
TGTGCCAGCAGTGATGACAGGGCCGTTTCACCCCTCCACTTT
CASSDDRAVSPLHF